This entry describes one TCR beta chain. Antigen specificity is unknown. It was through 5'RACE template switching that TCR cDNA was made, with a universal primer site and UMIs added. TCRdb re-called the 5' RACE reads through MiXCR, storing one row per CDR3 protein. The sample contains some 160,000 distinct CDR3 sequences, 9.3% of which appear only once. The data belong to a study of T cells after yellow fever vaccination. Whole-study findings and limits: High-abundance clonotypes from the bulk population could contaminate FACS-sorted repertoires.

The CDR3 loop spans 15 amino acids. V was clipped by 8 bases and J by 4 bases; unmatched bases: 10. Germline V CDR1 and CDR2: MNHEY, SVGEGT. Here the sequenced sample was CD8+ T cells sorted from PBMCs, taken 45 days after the yellow fever booster vaccination. The rearrangement links TRBV6-2 or TRBV6-3 to TRBJ2-2; 7 bases are shared with TRBD1. The clonotype was recovered from a man younger than 30 who received the YFV17D yellow fever vaccine. The CDR3 DNA reads TGTGCCAGCCTAAGGCAGGGGGACAGCACCGGGGAGCTGTTTTTT. Encoded protein: CASLRQGDSTGELFF.